This T cell receptor beta chain derives from a study of beta chain features in type 1 diabetes (dated by TCRdb to 2016 to 2018). Background on the whole study: No differences in mean age, gender distribution, total cell number or subset yield were found between patients and healthy donors. Across all samples, approximately 100 million sorted cells were examined, and cell number per subset correlated strongly with RNA yield. The study compared TCRB repertoires of sorted circulating CD4+ T cell subsets between recently diagnosed type 1 diabetes patients and matched healthy donors. Whereas all 30 or so donors provided naive and central memory subsets, regulatory and stem cell-like memory subsets were isolated from just 8 patients and about 8 healthy donors. Summary of the overall study and its limitations: Because cDNA was sequenced instead of genomic DNA, highly expressing activated cells could be over-represented, though the groups showed no difference in activation or CD3 levels. Type 1 diabetes patients showed a moderate but significant shortening of TCRB CDR3 length in all four CD4+ subsets. At VDJ recombination sites, type 1 diabetes patients had fewer insertions and more deleted nucleotides, which implies abnormalities in thymic rearrangement. PCR might favor shorter templates, but patient and control samples were amplified and corrected together, so any skew would affect both groups equally. The naive, central memory and regulatory TCRB repertoires appeared to resemble one another more closely among patients than among healthy donors. Only small numbers of individuals were included in the HLA sub-analyses, which left unresolved whether HLA type had any influence on TCRB rearrangement.

Each donor gave one peripheral blood draw, averaging approximately 120 mL, which was collected into heparinised tubes. A BD FACSAria II and a panel including CD45RO, CCR7, CD25, CD127, CD95 and CD27 were used to sort naive, central memory, regulatory and stem cell-like memory CD4+ T cells. Purity was above 95% for every sorted population. PBMCs were isolated immediately by Lymphoprep density gradient centrifugation and stained directly without culture. Samples were stained and sorted in pairs, with one healthy donor and one patient per experiment, so that batch effects were minimized. All of the isolated RNA was reverse transcribed with the High Capacity cDNA Reverse Transcription Kit, so expressed TCRB transcripts were sequenced. For stem cell-like memory T cell samples, survey-depth immunoSEQ sequencing was used, averaging about 1 million total reads per sample. Sorted cells were lysed in RLT buffer and RNA was extracted with DNase-treated RNeasy Micro or Mini kits, depending on cell number. Each cell subset was processed separately to prevent cross-contamination, with patient and healthy donor samples processed together. The immunoSEQ multiplex PCR was used to amplify TCRB sequences from cDNA, yielding 87-bp fragments that span the CDR3 region. Amplicons were sequenced on the Illumina HiSeq platform. The authors processed their data as follows. Synthetic template baselines were used to correct PCR bias computationally, reads within Hamming distance 2 were collapsed, and singletons that could not be merged were discarded. Reads were aligned to IMGT to assign V, D and J genes, CDR3 length, and insertions or deletions at six rearrangement sites. Clonotype counts were normalized to sorted cell number within each subset before computing true diversity and Gini coefficients with the tcR R package. The overlap coefficient, calculated on TCRB nucleotide sequences, was used to quantify repertoire sharing. Here the immuneACCESS table is served through TCRdb, limited to in-frame sequences with V and J called. Missing clones are a known gap in these copies; in checked studies unresolved V genes cover under half, and the rest lacks a known reason. D and trimming come from the DNA, and the V and J calls and clone size come from that table. This sample has over 40,000 clones in its table, and roughly 50% of those were observed once. In total, the top ten clones hold 0.25% of the sample.

This clone has only a few counts. Its antigen target is currently unknown. Base quality data are lacking; no much larger clone is found one base away. The CDR3 holds 14 amino acids from the cysteine to the phenylalanine. Just the 42-base CDR3 DNA is kept, in frame starting at base 1. The germline V gene yields KGHSH for CDR1 and LQKENI for CDR2. Trimming costs V 1 base and J 5 bases, and their ends lie 11 bases apart. The chain is assembled from TRBV18 and TRBJ2-5; the D gene is possibly TRBD1, with 6 bases matching. The receptor was isolated from a woman in her twenties or thirties in good health. Material for sequencing was stem cell memory CD4+ T cells from blood. The cell subset or site label, read with the paper, signifies: stem cell-like memory CD4+ T cells. CDR3 region: CASSPLTGSETQYF. The DNA is TGTGCCAGCTCACCACTTACAGGGTCGGAGACCCAGTACTTC.